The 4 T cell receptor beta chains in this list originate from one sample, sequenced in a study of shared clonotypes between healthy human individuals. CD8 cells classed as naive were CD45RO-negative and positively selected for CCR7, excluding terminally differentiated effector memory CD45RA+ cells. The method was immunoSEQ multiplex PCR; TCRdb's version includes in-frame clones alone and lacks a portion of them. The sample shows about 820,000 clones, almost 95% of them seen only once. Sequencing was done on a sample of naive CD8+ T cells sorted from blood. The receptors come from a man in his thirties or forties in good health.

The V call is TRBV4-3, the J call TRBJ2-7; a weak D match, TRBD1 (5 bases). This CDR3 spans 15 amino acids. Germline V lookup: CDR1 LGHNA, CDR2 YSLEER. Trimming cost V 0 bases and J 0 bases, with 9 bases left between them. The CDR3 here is CASSQEGALSYEQYF. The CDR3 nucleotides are TGCGCCAGCAGCCAAGAAGGGGCCCTCTCCTACGAGCAGTACTTC.

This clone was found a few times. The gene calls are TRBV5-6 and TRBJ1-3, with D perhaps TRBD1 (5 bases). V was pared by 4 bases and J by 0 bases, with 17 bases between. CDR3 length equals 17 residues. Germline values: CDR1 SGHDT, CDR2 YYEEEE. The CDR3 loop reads CASSLPSGTDSGNTIYF. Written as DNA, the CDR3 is TGTGCCAGCAGCCTTCCCTCCGGGACGGACTCTGGAAACACCATATATTTT.

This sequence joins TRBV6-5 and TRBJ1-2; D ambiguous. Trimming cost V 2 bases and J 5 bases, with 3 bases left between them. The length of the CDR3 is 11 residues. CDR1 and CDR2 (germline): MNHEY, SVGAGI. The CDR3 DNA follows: TGTGCCAGCAGTTACGTATATGGCTACACCTTC. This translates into CASSYVYGYTF.

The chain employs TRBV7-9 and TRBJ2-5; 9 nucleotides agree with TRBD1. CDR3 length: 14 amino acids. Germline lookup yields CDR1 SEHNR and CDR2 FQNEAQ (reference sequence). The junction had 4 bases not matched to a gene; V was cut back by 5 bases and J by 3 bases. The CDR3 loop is CASSEWDREETQYF. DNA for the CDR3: TGTGCCAGCAGCGAATGGGACAGGGAAGAGACCCAGTACTTC.